This entry lists 13 T cell receptor beta chains sequenced from one sample in a study of cytomegalovirus exposure and HLA in healthy donors. Clones were sequenced by immunoSEQ multiplex PCR, and TCRdb holds only the in-frame ones, with some missing. Among approximately 81,000 clones listed, 85% to 95% were seen once. Sequencing was performed on PBMCs. Receptors were obtained from a man younger than 35 in good health and CMV-seronegative.

This chain uses TRBV11-2 with TRBJ1-5; D ambiguous. The CDR3 extends over 13 amino acids. V lost 3 bases, J lost 12 bases, and 15 bases lay in between. The germline gives CDR1 SGHAT, CDR2 FQNNGV. CDR3 in amino acids: CASSLSALGLQHF. DNA of the CDR3: TGTGCCAGCAGCTTGAGTGCCCTGGGCCTCCAGCATTTT.

This chain connects TRBV6-5 to TRBJ2-2; a possible D gene is TRBD2 (6 bases). Germline CDR1 is MNHEY and CDR2 is SVGAGI. The germline V and J ends were trimmed by 5 bases and 6 bases, with 10 bases remaining between them. CDR3 length: 13 residues. In nucleotides, the CDR3 is TGTGCCAGCAGTACACTAGCCGCCGGGGAGCTGTTTTTT. It encodes CASSTLAAGELFF.

In its sample, this clone was seen a few times. The CDR3 loop reads CASSEQGSSYEQYF. CDR3 in DNA: TGTGCCAGCAGTGAACAGGGTAGCTCCTACGAGCAGTACTTC. The V gene is TRBV6-1, the J gene TRBJ2-7; perhaps TRBD1 as D (5 bases). CDR3 length: 14 amino acids. Germline CDR1 and CDR2: MNHNS and SASEGT. V lost 2 bases and J 0 bases, leaving 8 bases between the germline ends.

The CDR3 bases are TGTGCCAGCAGTTCTAGCGGGAGAAACAACGAGCAGTACTTC. Protein sequence: CASSSSGRNNEQYF. This chain links TRBV27 with TRBJ2-7; 10 bases map to TRBD2. V was clipped by 4 bases and J by 5 bases; unmatched bases: 5. CDR1 is MNHEY, CDR2 SMNVEV, per germline (reference sequence). There are 14 residues in the CDR3.

V and J are TRBV7-8 and TRBJ1-5; D gene unclear. The CDR3 is made up of 13 amino acids. CDR1 is SGHVS, CDR2 FQNEAQ, per germline. V dropped 4 bases and J dropped 9 bases, with 13 bases sitting between them. The DNA for the CDR3 is TGTGCCAGCAGCTCAAATGGGCTTGGGCCCCAGCATTTT. Its protein is CASSSNGLGPQHF.

This sequence joins TRBV2 and TRBJ1-2; TRBD1 is a possible D gene (6 bases). The CDR3 spans 15 residues. The V gene's germline CDR1 is SNHLY and CDR2 FYNNEI. Trimming took 6 bases from V and 6 from J, leaving 20 bases between them. CDR3 DNA sequence: TGTGCCAGCAGGGAAAAACAGGGAGATGGTCATGGCTACACCTTC. Translation: CASREKQGDGHGYTF.

V is TRBV28 and J is TRBJ2-7; 9 bases agree with TRBD1. The ends lost 8 bases at V and 3 bases at J; junction bases unmatched: 5. Germline V CDR1 and CDR2: MDHEN, SYDVKM. The CDR3 runs to 13 residues. CDR3 nucleotide sequence: TGTGCCAGCGATGGGACAGGGAACTACGAGCAGTACTTC. Its protein is CASDGTGNYEQYF.

In this sample, this clone turned up once. This CDR3 is CASSQDVGSNGYTF. CDR3 coding DNA: TGCGCCAGCAGCCAAGATGTGGGCAGCAATGGCTACACCTTC. V and J are TRBV4-3 and TRBJ1-2; D is unclear. There are 14 residues in the CDR3. From germline, CDR1 is LGHNA and CDR2 YSLEER. Deletions cut 0 bases from V and 6 bases from J, with 11 bases between.

The rearrangement uses TRBV19 and TRBJ2-1; TRBD2 is a possible D gene (6 bases). The CDR3 has 16 amino acids. CDR1 is LNHDA and CDR2 is SQIVND in the germline V gene (reference sequence). V lost 3 bases, J lost 10 bases, and 22 bases lay in between. In DNA, the CDR3 is TGTGCCAGTAGTATTTCCGGGACTCTCTTAAGTACCGAGCAGTTCTTC. Encoded protein: CASSISGTLLSTEQFF.

This clone was seen just once. The genes are TRBV27 and TRBJ1-4; 8 bases align to TRBD1. The CDR3 covers 16 residues. Looked up from germline, CDR1 is MNHEY and CDR2 is SMNVEV (reference sequence). V trimming: 4 bases; J trimming: 7 bases; junction bases outside the gene matches: 11. For the CDR3, the DNA is TGTGCCAGCAGTTCCGACCCCACGGGACAGGCTGAAAAACTGTTTTTT. This codes for CASSSDPTGQAEKLFF.

V usage is TRBV28 and J usage is TRBJ1-4, with D possibly being TRBD1 (5 bases). Trimming shortened V by 6 bases and J by 4 bases, and 6 bases separated the two germline ends. The CDR3 loop spans 12 amino acids. The germline gives CDR1 MDHEN, CDR2 SYDVKM. CDR3 sequence: CASSDSNEKLFF. The CDR3 region has the DNA TGTGCCAGCAGCGACAGTAATGAAAAACTGTTTTTT.

The chain uses TRBV10-2 and TRBJ2-7; D gene unclear. With 6 bases removed from V and 2 bases from J, the gap between germline ends came to 11 bases. CDR3 length equals 13 residues. Looked up from germline, CDR1 is WSHSY and CDR2 is SAAADI. Written as DNA, the CDR3 is TGCGCCAGCAGCACCCAGGTGGCCTACGAGCAGTACTTC. Encoded protein: CASSTQVAYEQYF.

This clone showed up just once. The chain carries TRBV18 and TRBJ2-1, with D possibly matching TRBD2 (6 bases). Trimming removed 3 bases from V and 4 bases from J, with 16 bases in between. Germline lookup yields CDR1 KGHSH and CDR2 LQKENI. The CDR3 is 16 amino acids. CDR3 bases: TGTGCCAGCTCACCGTATACTAGCCAACCGTACAATGAGCAGTTCTTC. Amino acid sequence: CASSPYTSQPYNEQFF.